This T cell receptor beta chain was sequenced in a study of blood T cell repertoires in COVID-19. Study information: From T cells, B-cell-depleted T cells, or PBMCs came the material, which was cDNA or gDNA.

As handled by the study authors: Amplification of reference gene primers provided the estimated nucleated cell counts. Some clones are missing from TCRdb's copy, which holds only in-frame ones; the method was immunoSEQ multiplex PCR. Clone size and the V and J calls come from that table; the DNA yielded D and trimming. The data show fewer than 90,000 clones, about 95% seen once. CDR1 MDHEN and CDR2 SYDVKM come from the germline V gene. CDR3 length equals 15 residues. The V gene lost 3 bases and the J gene lost 4 bases, with 13 bases spanning the gap. This clone has just a few counts. The chain uses TRBV28 and TRBJ1-3; D perhaps matches TRBD1 (6 bases). This receptor was identified in a human donor with active COVID-19. The donor label of this sample is uncertain. Sequenced input: peripheral blood. In DNA, the CDR3 is TGTGCCAGCAGTTTGAGGCAGGGGATCGGAAACACCATATATTTT. Translating gives CASSLRQGIGNTIYF.